Listed below are T cell receptor beta chains from one sample, sequenced in a study of blood T cell repertoires in COVID-19. Method: immunoSEQ multiplex PCR; TCRdb's copy keeps in-frame clones and lacks some. The data contain about 150,000 clones, roughly four fifths of them singletons. Sample: peripheral blood. These receptors all stem from a human donor with acute or convalescent COVID-19. The donor label of this sample is uncertain. The CDR3 runs from the conserved cysteine through the conserved F or W. The D gene is left open where the match is weak. Where a row states a size, it is once, few, many or the class of an expanded clone; other rows omit it.

abundance: NA
j_gene: TRBJ1-5
d_gene: NA
v_gene: TRBV6-4
CDR3nt: TGTGCCAGCAGTGACTTCCAGGGCCAGCCCCAGCATTTT
CDR3aa: CASSDFQGQPQHF

abundance: NA
j_gene: TRBJ2-7
d_gene: NA
v_gene: TRBV5-1
CDR3nt: TGCGCCAGCAGCTTGGGCCGTGGAGGGGCGGCCTACGAGCAGTACTTC
CDR3aa: CASSLGRGGAAYEQYF

abundance: NA
j_gene: TRBJ1-2
d_gene: TRBD1
v_gene: TRBV3-1/TRBV3-2
CDR3nt: TGTGCCAGCAGCCAAGTCAGGGGACAGTCTTATGGCTACACCTTC
CDR3aa: CASSQVRGQSYGYTF

abundance: NA
j_gene: TRBJ1-3
d_gene: TRBD1
v_gene: TRBV18
CDR3nt: TGTGCCAGCTCACCAAGGGACAGGGGTGTTGGAAACACCATATATTTT
CDR3aa: CASSPRDRGVGNTIYF

abundance: few
j_gene: TRBJ2-5
d_gene: NA
v_gene: TRBV5-8
CDR3nt: TGTGCCAGCAGCCTCCGCCAGGGTCCGGAGACCCAGTACTTC
CDR3aa: CASSLRQGPETQYF

abundance: NA
j_gene: TRBJ2-1
d_gene: TRBD2
v_gene: TRBV7-6
CDR3nt: TGTGCCAGCAGCTTAGCGGGTAGCGGGGGGCTCCGCAATGAGCAGTTCTTC
CDR3aa: CASSLAGSGGLRNEQFF

abundance: NA
j_gene: TRBJ1-1
d_gene: NA
v_gene: TRBV5-1
CDR3nt: TGCGCCAGCAGCTCACAGGGCTTATCGGGCACTGAAGCTTTCTTT
CDR3aa: CASSSQGLSGTEAFF

abundance: NA
j_gene: TRBJ1-1
d_gene: NA
v_gene: TRBV18
CDR3nt: TGTGCCAGCTCACAGGGCTCGCTCCTGGTGACAGCGGCTTTCTTT
CDR3aa: CASSQGSLLVTAAFF

abundance: NA
j_gene: TRBJ2-6
d_gene: TRBD1
v_gene: TRBV10-3
CDR3nt: TGTGCCATCAGTGAGTCAGGTAGGACAGGGGGCTCTGGGGCCAACGTCCTGACTTTC
CDR3aa: CAISESGRTGGSGANVLTF

abundance: once
j_gene: TRBJ1-5
d_gene: TRBD1
v_gene: TRBV3-1/TRBV3-2
CDR3nt: TGTGCCAGCAGCCAGACAGGGGCCCGCAATCAGCCCCAGCATTTT
CDR3aa: CASSQTGARNQPQHF

abundance: NA
j_gene: TRBJ1-1
d_gene: TRBD1
v_gene: TRBV10-3
CDR3nt: TGTGCCATCGGATCACGGGACAGGGGGAACACTGAAGCTTTCTTT
CDR3aa: CAIGSRDRGNTEAFF

abundance: NA
j_gene: TRBJ2-2
d_gene: TRBD1
v_gene: TRBV6-6
CDR3nt: TGTGCCAGCAGGGGACAGGGGATTGGGGAGCTGTTTTTT
CDR3aa: CASRGQGIGELFF

abundance: NA
j_gene: TRBJ1-2
d_gene: TRBD1
v_gene: TRBV5-8
CDR3nt: TGTGCCAGCGCGGCCTGGGACAGAAACTATGGCTACACCTTC
CDR3aa: CASAAWDRNYGYTF

abundance: NA
j_gene: TRBJ2-7
d_gene: TRBD2
v_gene: TRBV11-2
CDR3nt: TGTGCCAGCAGCTTGTGGACTAGCGGGGGCGAGCAGTACTTC
CDR3aa: CASSLWTSGGEQYF

abundance: NA
j_gene: TRBJ2-7
d_gene: NA
v_gene: TRBV3-1/TRBV3-2
CDR3nt: TGTGCCAGCAGCCAAGATCGTGCCTACGAGCAGTACTTC
CDR3aa: CASSQDRAYEQYF

abundance: NA
j_gene: TRBJ2-7
d_gene: TRBD2
v_gene: TRBV28
CDR3nt: TGTGCCAGCAGTTCTAGCGGGGGAGGATACGAGCAGTACTTC
CDR3aa: CASSSSGGGYEQYF

abundance: NA
j_gene: TRBJ1-1
d_gene: NA
v_gene: TRBV7-3
CDR3nt: TGTGCCAGCAGCTTAATGGGTCAGGTGGAAGCTTTCTTT
CDR3aa: CASSLMGQVEAFF

abundance: NA
j_gene: TRBJ2-2
d_gene: TRBD1
v_gene: TRBV19
CDR3nt: TGTGCCAGTAGGAACCAGGGGGCGCGTAGCGGGGAGCTGTTTTTT
CDR3aa: CASRNQGARSGELFF

abundance: NA
j_gene: TRBJ2-1
d_gene: NA
v_gene: TRBV9
CDR3nt: TGTGCCAGCAGCGTAGAGGTGGGAGGTAATGAGCAGTTCTTC
CDR3aa: CASSVEVGGNEQFF

abundance: NA
j_gene: TRBJ2-7
d_gene: TRBD2
v_gene: TRBV19
CDR3nt: TGTGCCAGTAGGAGGACTAGCGGGGACGCCTACGAGCAGTACTTC
CDR3aa: CASRRTSGDAYEQYF

abundance: NA
j_gene: TRBJ2-5
d_gene: TRBD2
v_gene: TRBV3-1/TRBV3-2
CDR3nt: TGTGCCAGCAGCCAGGTAGGACTAGCGGGGCAGAGGGAGACCCAGTACTTC
CDR3aa: CASSQVGLAGQRETQYF

abundance: once
j_gene: TRBJ2-2
d_gene: TRBD1
v_gene: TRBV19
CDR3nt: TGTGCCAGTAGAGAACAGGGGGCTAACACCGGGGAGCTGTTTTTT
CDR3aa: CASREQGANTGELFF

abundance: NA
j_gene: TRBJ1-5
d_gene: TRBD1
v_gene: TRBV5-1
CDR3nt: TGCGCCAGCAGCCCGACAGGGGGCTGGAATCAGCCCCAGCATTTT
CDR3aa: CASSPTGGWNQPQHF

abundance: NA
j_gene: TRBJ1-1
d_gene: NA
v_gene: TRBV6-1
CDR3nt: TGTGCCAGCAGTGAAGAGGCCAGGCGGAACACTGAAGCTTTCTTT
CDR3aa: CASSEEARRNTEAFF

abundance: NA
j_gene: TRBJ2-2
d_gene: NA
v_gene: TRBV3-1/TRBV3-2
CDR3nt: TGTGCCAGCAGCCAAGGAGGAACCGGGGAGCTGTTTTTT
CDR3aa: CASSQGGTGELFF

abundance: NA
j_gene: TRBJ1-1
d_gene: TRBD1
v_gene: TRBV18
CDR3nt: TGTGCCAGCTCACCACTTCGACAGGGGAACACTGAAGCTTTCTTT
CDR3aa: CASSPLRQGNTEAFF

abundance: NA
j_gene: TRBJ2-3
d_gene: NA
v_gene: TRBV5-6
CDR3nt: TGTGCCAGCAGCTTGGTCACGGCAGATACGCAGTATTTT
CDR3aa: CASSLVTADTQYF

abundance: NA
j_gene: TRBJ1-6
d_gene: NA
v_gene: TRBV4-3
CDR3nt: TGCGCCAGCAGCTACATGGGGGCAGGTTCACCCCTCCACTTT
CDR3aa: CASSYMGAGSPLHF

abundance: NA
j_gene: TRBJ1-5
d_gene: NA
v_gene: TRBV23-1
CDR3nt: TGCGCCAGCAGTCAATCCTCACAGGGAAAAAGCAATCAGCCCCAGCATTTT
CDR3aa: CASSQSSQGKSNQPQHF

abundance: NA
j_gene: TRBJ2-2
d_gene: NA
v_gene: TRBV19
CDR3nt: TGTGCCAGTAGTTCAGGGTATCGGACCGGGGAGCTGTTTTTT
CDR3aa: CASSSGYRTGELFF

abundance: few
j_gene: TRBJ2-3
d_gene: TRBD2
v_gene: TRBV5-1
CDR3nt: TGCGCCAGCAGCTTGGTTAACGGGGGGGCCCCTGGCACAGATACGCAGTATTTT
CDR3aa: CASSLVNGGAPGTDTQYF

abundance: NA
j_gene: TRBJ1-2
d_gene: NA
v_gene: TRBV6-5
CDR3nt: TGTGCCAGCAGCGCAGGGGTAAGCGGCTACACCTTC
CDR3aa: CASSAGVSGYTF

abundance: NA
j_gene: TRBJ2-7
d_gene: TRBD2
v_gene: TRBV5-1
CDR3nt: TGCGCCAGCAGCTTGGGTCTAGCGGGGCCCTACGAGCAGTACTTC
CDR3aa: CASSLGLAGPYEQYF

abundance: NA
j_gene: TRBJ2-1
d_gene: TRBD1
v_gene: TRBV2
CDR3nt: TGTGCCAGCGCATGGACAGGGAGCTTGGATGAGCAGTTCTTC
CDR3aa: CASAWTGSLDEQFF

abundance: NA
j_gene: TRBJ2-7
d_gene: NA
v_gene: TRBV9
CDR3nt: TGTGCCAGCAGCCCTCAGAGCCCGCGGGAGCAGTACTTC
CDR3aa: CASSPQSPREQYF

abundance: NA
j_gene: TRBJ1-5
d_gene: NA
v_gene: TRBV9
CDR3nt: TGTGCCAGCAGCGTAGGGCAGATCAATCAGCCCCAGCATTTT
CDR3aa: CASSVGQINQPQHF

abundance: NA
j_gene: TRBJ1-6
d_gene: NA
v_gene: TRBV5-4
CDR3nt: TGTGCCAGCAGCTCTTACGGGACTCAGGGAGGGAATTCACCCCTCCACTTT
CDR3aa: CASSSYGTQGGNSPLHF

abundance: NA
j_gene: TRBJ2-1
d_gene: TRBD2
v_gene: TRBV9
CDR3nt: TGTGCCAGCAGCCCTAGACTAGCGGGCTACAATGAGCAGTTCTTC
CDR3aa: CASSPRLAGYNEQFF

abundance: NA
j_gene: TRBJ1-5
d_gene: NA
v_gene: TRBV19
CDR3nt: TGTGCCAGTAGTAGAGTCCGGGACACTGATCAGCCCCAGCATTTT
CDR3aa: CASSRVRDTDQPQHF

abundance: NA
j_gene: TRBJ2-1
d_gene: TRBD1
v_gene: TRBV15
CDR3nt: TGTGCCACCAGCAGAGGCGACAGGGTGGGATACAATGAGCAGTTCTTC
CDR3aa: CATSRGDRVGYNEQFF

abundance: NA
j_gene: TRBJ1-1
d_gene: NA
v_gene: TRBV20-1
CDR3nt: TGCAGTGCTAGAGGACCTATCGGGGCTTTCTTT
CDR3aa: CSARGPIGAFF

abundance: NA
j_gene: TRBJ1-3
d_gene: NA
v_gene: TRBV4-1
CDR3nt: TGCGCCAGCAGCCAAGAGGGGGGACCACCGAACACCATATATTTT
CDR3aa: CASSQEGGPPNTIYF

abundance: NA
j_gene: TRBJ2-7
d_gene: TRBD2
v_gene: TRBV5-1
CDR3nt: TGCGCCAGCAGCTTGGGACCGGGACTAGCGGGGGGCCGAACCTCCTACGAGCAGTACTTC
CDR3aa: CASSLGPGLAGGRTSYEQYF

abundance: once
j_gene: TRBJ2-5
d_gene: TRBD1
v_gene: TRBV6-6
CDR3nt: TGTGCCAGCAGTTACGCGGACAGGGGGAGTAAGTACTTC
CDR3aa: CASSYADRGSKYF

abundance: NA
j_gene: TRBJ2-3
d_gene: NA
v_gene: TRBV2
CDR3nt: TGTGCCAGCAGGATTAGGGGGACAGATACGCAGTATTTT
CDR3aa: CASRIRGTDTQYF

abundance: NA
j_gene: TRBJ2-3
d_gene: TRBD2
v_gene: TRBV6-2/TRBV6-3
CDR3nt: TGTGCCAGCAGCCCATACTTAGCGGGGGGGAGCACAGATACGCAGTATTTT
CDR3aa: CASSPYLAGGSTDTQYF

abundance: NA
j_gene: TRBJ1-5
d_gene: NA
v_gene: TRBV3-1/TRBV3-2
CDR3nt: TGTGCCAGCAGCCAAGATCTTAATCAGCCCCAGCATTTT
CDR3aa: CASSQDLNQPQHF

abundance: many
j_gene: TRBJ1-1
d_gene: NA
v_gene: TRBV13
CDR3nt: TGTGCCAGCACCCTGGGGGGTATGAACACTGAAGCTTTCTTT
CDR3aa: CASTLGGMNTEAFF

abundance: NA
j_gene: TRBJ1-3
d_gene: NA
v_gene: TRBV2
CDR3nt: TGTGCCAGCAGTGCCCAGGGCGCCTCTGGAAACACCATATATTTT
CDR3aa: CASSAQGASGNTIYF

abundance: NA
j_gene: TRBJ1-1
d_gene: TRBD1
v_gene: TRBV3-1/TRBV3-2
CDR3nt: TGTGCCAGCAGCCGAGCCGACAGGGGACAGGGTGAAGCTTTCTTT
CDR3aa: CASSRADRGQGEAFF

abundance: NA
j_gene: TRBJ2-4
d_gene: NA
v_gene: TRBV4-1
CDR3nt: TGCGCCAGCAGCCAAGGGGGGATCGGGGGTGGTTCCAAAAACATTCAGTACTTC
CDR3aa: CASSQGGIGGGSKNIQYF

abundance: NA
j_gene: TRBJ1-3
d_gene: NA
v_gene: TRBV10-3
CDR3nt: TGTGCCATCAGTCCCCACGGGGGGGACGGGTCTGGAAACACCATATATTTT
CDR3aa: CAISPHGGDGSGNTIYF